A selection of T cell receptor beta chains follows, all from one sample in a study of a mutant IDH1 vaccine in newly diagnosed glioma. Their specific antigens are unknown. Some clones are missing from TCRdb's copy, which holds only in-frame ones; the method was immunoSEQ multiplex PCR. The repertoire holds some 55,000 clones, approximately 90% seen once, with approximately 4.6% in the top ten. The specimen was PBMCs, collected from a glioma patient whose treatment included an IDH1 peptide vaccine. The receptors derive from a woman in her thirties or forties with glioma. The CDR3 runs from the conserved cysteine through the conserved F or W. A D gene is named only where the DNA matches it firmly.

v_call	d_call	j_call	cdr3_aa
TRBV19	NA	TRBJ1-1	CASSTVRGSRAFF
TRBV6-1	TRBD1	TRBJ2-7	CASMARDRGNYEQYF
TRBV5-1	TRBD1	TRBJ1-1	CASSFGTGAGTEAFF
TRBV15	NA	TRBJ2-7	CATSRDRQSGLEYF
TRBV5-1	TRBD1	TRBJ1-1	CASSTEPGQMNTEAFF
TRBV6-1	NA	TRBJ2-7	CASSEGGGPYEQYF
TRBV9	TRBD1	TRBJ1-2	CASSVMTGNYGYTF
TRBV2	NA	TRBJ1-3	CASSVAGDPGNTIYF
TRBV30	NA	TRBJ1-5	CAWSLGSYSNQPQHF
TRBV5-1	TRBD1	TRBJ1-1	CASRPTGGTEAFF
TRBV27	NA	TRBJ1-1	CASSPFGSGEAFF
TRBV25-1	TRBD1	TRBJ2-7	CASSDSGGARLYEQYF
TRBV5-5	NA	TRBJ1-2	CASSLRGYYGYTF
TRBV5-6	NA	TRBJ1-6	CASSLFLRYYNSPLHF
TRBV11-2	NA	TRBJ2-2	CASRRTAMDLFSTGELFF
TRBV5-5	TRBD1	TRBJ2-7	CASSLNRGHSSYEQYF
TRBV7-6	NA	TRBJ2-2	CASSLRPKEFTGELFF
TRBV7-2	NA	TRBJ2-7	CASSSSGFEQYF
TRBV30	NA	TRBJ2-7	CAWSLPVYRDKGLEQYF
TRBV18	NA	TRBJ2-5	CASSSTGLSQETQYF
TRBV27	NA	TRBJ2-7	CASSFQRGQGYEQYF
TRBV4-3	TRBD1	TRBJ2-6	CASSQDAWDRASGANVLTF
TRBV27	NA	TRBJ2-7	CASISRTSFEQYF
TRBV7-9	NA	TRBJ1-1	CASSFTPGPAQTEAFF
TRBV19	NA	TRBJ1-4	CASTSQGIDEKLFF
TRBV2	NA	TRBJ1-2	CASSSDIYGYTF
TRBV5-4	NA	TRBJ2-3	CASSPGIGTDTQYF
TRBV6-1	TRBD1	TRBJ1-1	CASKVRTGRAFF
TRBV11-3	TRBD2	TRBJ2-2	CASSLGLVPGELFF
TRBV6-1	NA	TRBJ1-1	CASSELRGTEAFF
TRBV5-1	NA	TRBJ2-1	CASSLFPGNEQFF
TRBV4-1	TRBD1	TRBJ1-2	CASSQGAQGANYGYTF
TRBV14	NA	TRBJ2-3	CASSPGITQYF
TRBV29-1	NA	TRBJ2-5	CSVKTAGETQYF
TRBV5-5	TRBD1	TRBJ1-1	CASSSPWTGATEAFF
TRBV5-8	NA	TRBJ2-1	CASSFVLGNEQFF
TRBV29-1	TRBD2	TRBJ2-5	CSVGSGGAGTQYF
TRBV4-1	NA	TRBJ1-1	CASRGPLVNTEAFF
TRBV7-9	TRBD2	TRBJ2-1	CASSPREAGGSYNEQFF
TRBV28	TRBD2	TRBJ2-5	CASRSKPRREGKETQYF
TRBV4-1	TRBD2	TRBJ2-1	CASSQDLRVAGTYNEQFF
TRBV4-1	TRBD1	TRBJ1-6	CASSQGQGWSPLHF
TRBV2	TRBD1	TRBJ2-5	CASSAGQGNQETQYF
TRBV25-1	TRBD1	TRBJ2-3	CASSPGQGHADTQYF
TRBV19	TRBD2	TRBJ2-7	CASRGAGVYEQYF
TRBV11-2	NA	TRBJ1-5	CASSFGGGSNQPQHF
TRBV9	TRBD2	TRBJ2-7	CASSVGGLAGAYEQYF
TRBV30	TRBD2	TRBJ2-3	CAWGRLAGGSTDTQYF
TRBV25-1	TRBD2	TRBJ2-1	CASSGAGAWNEQFF
TRBV18	NA	TRBJ1-4	CASSPVRSGNEKLFF
TRBV4-1	NA	TRBJ2-5	CASSLTRLETQYF
TRBV27	NA	TRBJ2-7	CASSSEGYEQYF
TRBV7-9	NA	TRBJ2-7	CASSSSNSWEQYF